These 24 T cell receptor beta chains were sequenced from one sample in a study of blood T cell repertoires in COVID-19. Using immunoSEQ multiplex PCR, the repertoire was profiled, and TCRdb retains in-frame clones only, with some absent. This sample carries 320,000 or so clones, about 85% of them seen once, and the ten largest clones take under 2%. The source material was PBMCs or T cells enriched from blood (not recorded which). These receptors all stem from a woman aged 30 to 39 who had been exposed to COVID-19.

The chain links TRBV4-2 to TRBJ2-1; D might be TRBD1 (6 bases). Germline CDR1 is LGHNA and CDR2 is YNFKEQ. The CDR3 length is 12 residues. Trimming took off 0 bases at V and 12 bases at J, with 9 bases between the two ends. Written as DNA, the CDR3 is TGTGCCAGCAGCCAAGAGGCGACAGGGCAGTTCTTC. It codes for CASSQEATGQFF.

J is TRBJ1-5 and V is TRBV5-1; tentative D call: TRBD1 (5 bases). The CDR3 sequence is 14 residues long. Trimming stripped 2 bases from V and 2 bases from J, with 8 bases between. From germline, CDR1 is SGHRS and CDR2 YFSETQ. The CDR3 loop reads CASSFKGGNQPQHF. The CDR3 bases are TGCGCCAGCAGCTTTAAAGGGGGCAATCAGCCCCAGCATTTT. Supplemented by reference TRBV5-1 and TRBJ1-5, the full variable domain reads KAGVTQTPRYLIKTRGQQVTLSCSPISGHRSVSWYQQTPGQGLQFLFEYFSETQRNKGNFPGRFSGRQFSNSRSEMNVSTLELGDSALYLCASSFKGGNQPQHFGDGTRLSIL.

The genes are TRBV6-2 or TRBV6-3 and TRBJ1-2, with D tentatively TRBD1 (5 bases). Germline-derived CDR1 and CDR2 are MNHEY and SVGEGT. The CDR3 is made up of 14 amino acids. The ends were cut back, 5 bases at V and 5 bases at J, with 15 bases in the middle. Here the CDR3 reads CASSRSSGGYGYTF. CDR3 sequence (DNA): TGTGCCAGCAGTCGCTCGAGTGGGGGGTATGGCTACACCTTC.

The chain joins TRBV19 to TRBJ2-2; TRBD1 matches 8 bases. The V gene's germline CDR1 is LNHDA and CDR2 SQIVND (reference sequence). This CDR3 is built from 16 residues. The V and J ends lost 5 bases and 8 bases, in that order; junction bases with no gene match: 13. The CDR3 nucleotides read TGTGCCAGTAGTCGTGGCCAGGGGGCAAATCGGGGGGAGCTGTTTTTT. The encoded protein is CASSRGQGANRGELFF.

This chain links TRBV7-9 with TRBJ1-1; the D is unclear. Trimming shortened V by 5 bases and J by 0 bases, and 13 bases separated the two germline ends. Per germline, CDR1 SEHNR and CDR2 FQNEAQ (reference sequence). The CDR3 has 15 residues. Here the CDR3 reads CASSPPQPMNTEAFF. In nucleotides, the CDR3 is TGTGCCAGCAGCCCACCACAGCCCATGAACACTGAAGCTTTCTTT. Drawing the rest from reference TRBV7-9 and TRBJ1-1, the complete variable domain is DTGVSQNPRHKITKRGQNVTFRCDPISEHNRLYWYRQTLGQGPEFLTYFQNEAQLEKSRLLSDRFSAERPKGSFSTLEIQRTEQGDSAMYLCASSPPQPMNTEAFFGQGTRLTVV.

This chain links TRBV6-5 with TRBJ2-5; D possibly corresponds to TRBD2 (7 bases). V was cut by 0 bases and J by 5 bases, with 10 bases left in between. This CDR3 comprises 14 residues. Germline V gene lookup returns CDR1 MNHEY and CDR2 SVGAGI. The CDR3 reads CASSYSGGRETQYF. DNA of the CDR3: TGTGCCAGCAGTTACTCGGGGGGGCGGGAGACCCAGTACTTC.

The V and J genes are TRBV3-1 (or the pseudogene TRBV3-2) and TRBJ1-1; weak D call: TRBD1 (5 bases). Germline CDR1 reads LGHDT; CDR2 reads YNNKEL (reference sequence). V dropped 2 bases and J dropped 6 bases, with 10 bases sitting between them. This CDR3 comprises 13 residues. CDR3 sequence: CASSQQGSAEAFF. The CDR3 DNA follows: TGTGCCAGCAGCCAACAGGGTTCTGCTGAAGCTTTCTTT.

This clone was picked up a small number of times. The rearrangement uses TRBV11-2 and TRBJ2-7; no reliable D call. Germline V gene lookup returns CDR1 SGHAT and CDR2 FQNNGV. The ends were cut back, 4 bases at V and 6 bases at J, with 7 bases in the middle. This CDR3 is 11 amino acids long. The CDR3 nucleotides read TGTGCCAGCAGCTCGAGCCCCGAGCAGTACTTC. Amino acids: CASSSSPEQYF.

This clone was recorded a few times. This sequence joins TRBV4-3 and TRBJ1-1; tentatively, D is TRBD1 (6 bases). Germline V lookup: CDR1 LGHNA, CDR2 YSLEER. This CDR3 has 14 residues. The V end lost 1 base, the J end lost 6 bases, and 12 bases lay between the germline ends. The CDR3 nucleotides read TGCGCCAGCAGCCAAGGAGGGGGTAGGTCTGAAGCTTTCTTT. As protein: CASSQGGGRSEAFF.

V usage is TRBV30 and J usage is TRBJ2-7, with D maybe TRBD2 (6 bases). Germline assignment: CDR1 GTSNPN and CDR2 SVGIG (reference sequence). V was pared by 2 bases and J by 8 bases, with 10 bases between. This CDR3 has 11 residues. The CDR3 DNA sequence: TGTGCCTGGAGTCGGGAGTCACAGCAGTACTTC. This codes for CAWSRESQQYF.

J is TRBJ1-2 and V is TRBV9; tentative D call: TRBD1 (5 bases). Germline V gene sequence: CDR1 SGDLS, CDR2 YYNGEE. Deletions cut 4 bases from V and 4 bases from J, with 23 bases between. The CDR3 totals 17 residues. CDR3 sequence: CASSPWSGVKEFYGYTF. CDR3 bases: TGTGCCAGCAGCCCCTGGTCGGGGGTAAAGGAGTTCTATGGCTACACCTTC.

The chain is built from TRBV7-2 and TRBJ2-1, with 13 bases fitting TRBD2. The length of the CDR3 is 16 residues. V dropped 7 bases and J dropped 4; count of bases not matched to a gene: 7. Germline V CDR1 and CDR2: SGHTA, FQGNSA. CDR3 nucleotides: TGTGCCAGCAAAACTAGCGGGGGGGCGCAATACAATGAGCAGTTCTTC. Encoded protein: CASKTSGGAQYNEQFF.

J is TRBJ1-4 and V is TRBV27; D is undetermined. The V gene lost 2 bases and the J gene lost 4 bases, with 11 bases spanning the gap. The germline V gene has CDR1 MNHEY and CDR2 SMNVEV (reference sequence). This CDR3 contains 15 residues. The CDR3 DNA is TGTGCCAGCAGTTTAGAGGGCGTGGATAATGAAAAACTGTTTTTT. Amino acids: CASSLEGVDNEKLFF.

The chain employs TRBV30 and TRBJ2-3, with D possibly matching TRBD2 (6 bases). The CDR3 sequence is 13 residues long. With 5 bases removed from V and 4 bases from J, the gap between germline ends came to 13 bases. The V gene's germline CDR1 is GTSNPN and CDR2 SVGIG (reference sequence). CDR3 in DNA: TGTGCCTGGGCGCGGAGGGTGGCAGATACGCAGTATTTT. This codes for CAWARRVADTQYF. The entire variable domain, with the rest obtained from reference TRBV30 and TRBJ2-3, is as follows: SQTIHQWPATLVQPVGSPLSLECTVEGTSNPNLYWYRQAAGRGLQLLFYSVGIGQISSEVPQNLSASRPQDRQFILSSKKLLLSDSGFYLCAWARRVADTQYFGPGTRLTVL.

The chain employs TRBV2 and TRBJ1-3, with a tentative D call TRBD1 (6 bases). V was cut by 7 bases and J by 0 bases, with 16 bases left in between. CDR1 and CDR2 from the germline V gene are SNHLY and FYNNEI. The CDR3 has 16 residues. CDR3 DNA: TGTGCCAGCAACCCTTCGACAGGCCACTCTGGAAACACCATATATTTT. Protein: CASNPSTGHSGNTIYF.

This clone was detected only a few times. This rearrangement joins TRBV30 to TRBJ2-7; TRBD2 matches at 9 bases. V lost 0 bases and J lost 5; bases outside the gene matches: 8. This CDR3 has 15 amino acids. The germline gives CDR1 GTSNPN, CDR2 SVGIG (reference sequence). The CDR3 coding sequence is TGTGCCTGGAGTGTACTCGGATTAGCGGGGGACGAGCAGTACTTC. This sequence encodes CAWSVLGLAGDEQYF.

The chain is built from TRBV20-1 and TRBJ1-3, with a weak D call TRBD1 (6 bases). The CDR3 totals 11 residues. Per germline, CDR1 DFQATT and CDR2 SNEGSKA (reference sequence). Trimming left V 2 bases short and J 11 bases short, with 10 bases between. The CDR3 DNA reads TGCAGTGCTAGAACAGGGTTGGCCATATATTTT. Its protein product is CSARTGLAIYF.

The chain combines TRBV18 with TRBJ2-2; D is undetermined. This CDR3 contains 14 residues. Per the germline V gene, CDR1 is KGHSH and CDR2 is LQKENI. V lost 8 bases to trimming and J lost 3 bases, with 13 bases between them. The CDR3 DNA follows: TGTGCCAGCCTAACCGTCCGGGACACCGGGGAGCTGTTTTTT. It yields the protein CASLTVRDTGELFF.

This clone came up a few times. The gene calls are TRBV6-5 and TRBJ1-2, with a weak D call TRBD1 (5 bases). V was cut by 6 bases and J by 7 bases, with 21 bases left in between. The CDR3 contains 15 residues. The germline V gene encodes CDR1 MNHEY and CDR2 SVGAGI. The CDR3 sequence: CASRAGGGIEGGYTF. In DNA form, the CDR3 reads TGTGCCAGCAGAGCCGGCGGGGGGATAGAAGGTGGCTACACCTTC.

The rearrangement links TRBV6-5 to TRBJ1-5, with TRBD1 matching over 7 bases. J lost 5 bases, V lost 0 bases, and 4 bases had no gene match. There are 15 residues in the CDR3. Germline CDR1 and CDR2: MNHEY and SVGAGI. CDR3 sequence (DNA): TGTGCCAGCAGTTACTCCAGGGGGGAAGATCAGCCCCAGCATTTT. It codes for CASSYSRGEDQPQHF.

The chain has TRBV2 and TRBJ1-4; 7 bases match TRBD1. The CDR3 contains 15 residues. Germline V gene data show CDR1 as SNHLY and CDR2 as FYNNEI. As DNA, the CDR3 is TGTGCAGACAGGGAAGGCCCCGCAACTAATGAAAAACTGTTTTTT. Translating gives CADREGPATNEKLFF.

This chain joins TRBV5-6 and TRBJ2-7; 7 bases are a match to TRBD2. This CDR3 is built from 14 residues. With 2 bases clipped from V and 6 bases from J, the junction kept 8 bases outside the gene matches. Germline values: CDR1 SGHDT, CDR2 YYEEEE. CDR3 in amino acids: CASSFRWREGEQYF. The CDR3 region has the DNA TGTGCCAGCAGCTTTAGGTGGAGGGAGGGCGAGCAGTACTTC.

The CDR3 nucleotides read TGTGCCTGGACCGCCCCGGGACTAGCGAGGAAGATCTCCTACAATGAGCAGTTCTTC. It codes for CAWTAPGLARKISYNEQFF. The genes are TRBV30 and TRBJ2-1; 10 nucleotides match TRBD2. The CDR3 covers 19 residues. Germline assignment: CDR1 GTSNPN and CDR2 SVGIG (reference sequence). The ends lost 4 bases at V and 0 bases at J; junction bases unmatched: 15.

This rearrangement joins TRBV7-9 to TRBJ2-7, with TRBD1 identical over 11 bases. The J segment lost 3 bases and the V segment lost 3 bases, leaving 7 bases of the junction unmatched. The CDR3 covers 16 residues. Germline V CDR1 and CDR2: SEHNR, FQNEAQ (reference sequence). In DNA, the CDR3 is TGTGCCAGCAGCTTCCCCCTCGGGACAGGGGGCTACGAGCAGTACTTC. Its protein product is CASSFPLGTGGYEQYF.